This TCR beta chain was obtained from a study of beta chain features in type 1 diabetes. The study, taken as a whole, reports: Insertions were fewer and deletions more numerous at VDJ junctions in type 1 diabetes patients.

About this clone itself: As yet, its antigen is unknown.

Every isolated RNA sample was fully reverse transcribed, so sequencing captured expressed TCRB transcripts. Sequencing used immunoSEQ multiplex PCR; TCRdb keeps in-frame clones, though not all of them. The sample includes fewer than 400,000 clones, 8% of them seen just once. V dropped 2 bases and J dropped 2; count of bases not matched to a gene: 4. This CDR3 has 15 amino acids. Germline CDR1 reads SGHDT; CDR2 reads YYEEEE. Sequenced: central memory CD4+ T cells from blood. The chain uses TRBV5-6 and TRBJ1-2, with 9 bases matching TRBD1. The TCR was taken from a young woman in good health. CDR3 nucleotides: TGTGCCAGCAGCTTTGCGGACAGGGGCAACTATGGCTACACCTTC. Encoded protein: CASSFADRGNYGYTF.